Sequencing of this T cell receptor beta chain was carried out in a study of T cells after yellow fever vaccination. General study findings and limits: On re-exposure, the response was weaker but peaked faster, at day 5 versus 15. Contamination by abundant bulk-population clonotypes could be present in FACS-sorted repertoires.

As concerns this clonotype: Its antigen remains unknown.

Germline CDR1 SGHTA, CDR2 FQGNSA. The CDR3 loop spans 17 amino acids. The J segment lost 0 bases and the V segment lost 0 bases, leaving 6 bases of the junction unmatched. TCRdb analysed the 5' RACE reads with MiXCR anew, one entry per CDR3 protein. The sample includes approximately 600,000 distinct CDR3 sequences, about 12% of them seen just once. The source of this sequence is a man between 25 and 39 years old who received the YFV17D yellow fever vaccine. The sequenced sample was PBMCs, obtained on the day of the yellow fever booster vaccination. V and J are TRBV7-2 and TRBJ2-3, with 7 bases identical to TRBD2. The CDR3 here is CASSLAPAGISTDTQYF. The CDR3 DNA sequence: TGTGCCAGCAGCTTAGCGCCAGCGGGGATTAGCACAGATACGCAGTATTTT. Complete variable domain (other parts from reference TRBV7-2 and TRBJ2-3): GAGVSQSPSNKVTEKGKDVELRCDPISGHTALYWYRQSLGQGLEFLIYFQGNSAPDKSGLPSDRFSAERTGGSVSTLTIQRTQQEDSAVYLCASSLAPAGISTDTQYFGPGTRLTVL.